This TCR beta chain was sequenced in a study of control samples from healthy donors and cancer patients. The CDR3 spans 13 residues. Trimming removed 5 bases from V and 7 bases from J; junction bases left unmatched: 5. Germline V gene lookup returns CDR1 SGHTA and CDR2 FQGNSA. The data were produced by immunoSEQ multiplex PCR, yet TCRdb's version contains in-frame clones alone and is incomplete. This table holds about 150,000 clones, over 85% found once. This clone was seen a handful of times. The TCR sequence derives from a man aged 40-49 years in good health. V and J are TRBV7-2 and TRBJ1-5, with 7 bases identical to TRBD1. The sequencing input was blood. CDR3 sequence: CASSNRGGQPQHF. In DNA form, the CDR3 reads TGTGCCAGCAGCAACAGGGGTGGGCAGCCCCAGCATTTT. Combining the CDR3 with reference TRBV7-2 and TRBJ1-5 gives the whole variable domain GAGVSQSPSNKVTEKGKDVELRCDPISGHTALYWYRQSLGQGLEFLIYFQGNSAPDKSGLPSDRFSAERTGGSVSTLTIQRTQQEDSAVYLCASSNRGGQPQHFGDGTRLSIL.